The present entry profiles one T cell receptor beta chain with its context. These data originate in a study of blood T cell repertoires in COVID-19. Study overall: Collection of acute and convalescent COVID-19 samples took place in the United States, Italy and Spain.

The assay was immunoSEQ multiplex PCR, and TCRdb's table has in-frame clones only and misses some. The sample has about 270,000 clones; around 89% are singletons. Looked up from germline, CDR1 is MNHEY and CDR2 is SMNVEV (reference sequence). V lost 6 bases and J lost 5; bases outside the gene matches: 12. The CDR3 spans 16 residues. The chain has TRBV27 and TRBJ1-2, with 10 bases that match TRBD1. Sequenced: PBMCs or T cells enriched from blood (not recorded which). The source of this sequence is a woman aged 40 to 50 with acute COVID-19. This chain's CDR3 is CASSYQGQGINYGYTF. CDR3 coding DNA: TGTGCCAGCAGCTACCAGGGACAGGGGATAAATTATGGCTACACCTTC.